Listed here are 29 T cell receptor beta chains from one sample, sequenced in a study of T cell changes during pregnancy in multiple sclerosis. Only in-frame clones appear in the TCRdb table, and some are missing; sequencing was by immunoSEQ multiplex PCR. The repertoire holds about 51,000 clones, with 93% as singletons. This material consisted of peripheral blood, taken in the second trimester of pregnancy. The receptors were sampled from a female donor with multiple sclerosis, enrolled in a pregnancy study.

This sequence joins TRBV2 and TRBJ1-1, with D maybe TRBD1 (5 bases). Germline V lookup: CDR1 SNHLY, CDR2 FYNNEI. The CDR3 sequence is 14 residues long. Trimming removed 6 bases at V and 4 bases at J, with 15 bases between. As DNA, the CDR3 is TGTGCCAGCAGATTAGTGGAGGGGAGCACTGAAGCTTTCTTT. It is translated as CASRLVEGSTEAFF.

V usage is TRBV11-3 and J usage is TRBJ2-7; TRBD2 matches at 15 bases. After removal of 1 base from V and 0 bases from J, the junction contained 7 bases not matched to a gene. CDR3 length equals 19 residues. CDR1 and CDR2 from the germline V gene are SGHNT and YENEEA. Here the CDR3 reads CASSLVGLAGGGFSYEQYF. The CDR3 bases are TGTGCCAGCAGCTTAGTGGGACTAGCGGGAGGAGGATTCTCCTACGAGCAGTACTTC.

V gene TRBV10-3 combines with J gene TRBJ2-7, with D maybe TRBD1 (6 bases). This CDR3 is built from 14 residues. V lost 3 bases and J 3 bases, leaving 12 bases between the germline ends. The V gene's germline CDR1 is ENHRY and CDR2 SYGVKD. The CDR3 nucleotides are TGTGCCATCAGTGACCGGGACACCCACTACGAGCAGTACTTC. Its protein is CAISDRDTHYEQYF.

This chain links TRBV6-1 with TRBJ1-3; 8 bases fit TRBD1. The J segment lost 4 bases and the V segment lost 10 bases, leaving 6 bases of the junction unmatched. Germline loops: CDR1 MNHNS, CDR2 SASEGT. The CDR3 length is 13 residues. CDR3: CATEWTGGNTIYF. The CDR3 region has the DNA TGTGCCACCGAGTGGACAGGGGGAAACACCATATATTTT.

This rearrangement joins TRBV14 to TRBJ1-1, with 10 bases fitting TRBD1. Losses at the gene ends were 1 base for V and 6 bases for J; bases not matched to a gene: 8. Germline loops: CDR1 SGHDN, CDR2 FVKESK. The CDR3 loop spans 16 amino acids. CDR3 loop: CASSQGRGQGSPEAFF. DNA of the CDR3: TGTGCCAGCAGCCAAGGGAGGGGACAGGGGTCCCCTGAAGCTTTCTTT. Looking up the rest from reference TRBV14 and TRBJ1-1 gives the full variable domain: EAGVTQFPSHSVIEKGQTVTLRCDPISGHDNLYWYRRVMGKEIKFLLHFVKESKQDESGMPNNRFLAERTGGTYSTLKVQPAELEDSGVYFCASSQGRGQGSPEAFFGQGTRLTVV.

The chain has TRBV2 and TRBJ2-7, with TRBD1 as a possible D gene (6 bases). The CDR3 is 14 residues long. Per germline, CDR1 SNHLY and CDR2 FYNNEI. Trimming removed 5 bases from V and 0 bases from J, with 11 bases in between. For the CDR3, the DNA is TGTGCCAGCAGTTGGGTCAGGGGCTCCTACGAGCAGTACTTC. Its translation is CASSWVRGSYEQYF.

The rearrangement uses TRBV9 and TRBJ2-2; D might be TRBD2 (6 bases). Germline lookup yields CDR1 SGDLS and CDR2 YYNGEE. The CDR3 consists of 15 residues. The V end lost 0 bases, the J end lost 4 bases, and 10 bases lay between the germline ends. CDR3 sequence reads: CASSVAARGTGELFF. The DNA of the CDR3 is TGTGCCAGCAGCGTAGCAGCGCGGGGCACCGGGGAGCTGTTTTTT.

This chain links TRBV7-3 with TRBJ2-1; 7 nucleotides align to TRBD2. The germline gives CDR1 SGHTA, CDR2 FQGTGA. This CDR3 comprises 16 residues. Trimming at V came to 3 bases and at J to 12 bases, leaving 17 bases not matched to a gene. This CDR3 reads CASSLNAGTTGGGQFF. In nucleotides, the CDR3 is TGTGCCAGCAGCTTGAACGCTGGGACTACGGGGGGTGGGCAGTTCTTC.

This chain joins TRBV27 and TRBJ2-1, with a weak D call TRBD2 (5 bases). The germline gives CDR1 MNHEY, CDR2 SMNVEV (reference sequence). The length of the CDR3 is 15 residues. V was cut by 2 bases and J by 0 bases, with 8 bases left in between. CDR3 sequence: CASSLSGNSYNEQFF. CDR3 DNA sequence: TGTGCCAGCAGTTTAAGCGGAAACTCCTACAATGAGCAGTTCTTC.

The chain links TRBV27 to TRBJ2-2, with 9 bases matching TRBD2. V trimming: 4 bases; J trimming: 7 bases; junction bases outside the gene matches: 4. Germline V gene data show CDR1 as MNHEY and CDR2 as SMNVEV (reference sequence). The length of the CDR3 is 14 residues. The CDR3 region is CASSWREGDGELFF. CDR3 nucleotides: TGTGCCAGCAGTTGGCGGGAGGGCGACGGGGAGCTGTTTTTT.

The CDR3 reads CASSSGSYEQYF. For the CDR3, the DNA is TGTGCCAGTTCTAGCGGGAGCTACGAGCAGTACTTC. The J gene is TRBJ2-7, the V gene TRBV6-1; TRBD2 aligns across 10 bases. Germline loops: CDR1 MNHNS, CDR2 SASEGT. This CDR3 spans 12 amino acids. The V gene end was trimmed by 9 bases and the J gene end by 3 bases; junction bases not matched to a gene: 2.

V is TRBV7-9 and J is TRBJ2-1; TRBD2 agrees at 9 bases. This CDR3 comprises 17 residues. Trimming cost V 5 bases and J 4 bases; bases outside gene matches: 12. Germline CDR1 SEHNR, CDR2 FQNEAQ (reference sequence). The CDR3 sequence: CASSAGGLAGEYNEQFF. In nucleotides, the CDR3 is TGTGCCAGCAGCGCAGGGGGACTAGCCGGCGAATACAATGAGCAGTTCTTC.

This chain connects TRBV9 to TRBJ1-4; 7 positions match TRBD1. In germline, CDR1 is SGDLS, CDR2 YYNGEE. This CDR3 contains 13 residues. J gave up 6 bases and V 4 bases, and 3 bases lay outside the gene matches. CDR3 coding DNA: TGTGCCAGCAGCACAGGGGTTTATGAAAAACTGTTTTTT. Its translation: CASSTGVYEKLFF.

The J gene is TRBJ2-7, the V gene TRBV4-3, with a weak D call TRBD1 (6 bases). The germline CDR1 and CDR2 sequences are LGHNA and YSLEER. The CDR3 length is 13 residues. Trimming took 0 bases from V and 4 from J, leaving 7 bases between them. CDR3 protein: CASSQETGYEQYF. The CDR3 DNA follows: TGCGCCAGCAGCCAAGAAACAGGGTACGAGCAGTACTTC.

The chain has TRBV28 and TRBJ2-7; TRBD2 matches at 11 bases. The germline V gene encodes CDR1 MDHEN and CDR2 SYDVKM. The V and J ends lost 2 bases and 3 bases, in that order; junction bases with no gene match: 3. CDR3 size: 15 residues. The CDR3 region is CASSLRLAGNYEQYF. The CDR3 DNA is TGTGCCAGCAGTTTACGACTAGCGGGGAACTACGAGCAGTACTTC.

This rearrangement joins TRBV19 to TRBJ2-2, with 10 bases matching TRBD1. CDR3 size: 15 residues. CDR1 and CDR2 from the germline V gene are LNHDA and SQIVND (reference sequence). The junction had 4 bases not matched to a gene; V was cut back by 8 bases and J by 1 base. CDR3 sequence reads: CASHRDRGNTGELFF. The DNA of the CDR3 is TGTGCCAGTCACCGGGACAGGGGGAACACCGGGGAGCTGTTTTTT.

This clone appeared a single time. The V gene is TRBV6-4, the J gene TRBJ2-1, with a tentative D call TRBD2 (6 bases). The germline V and J ends were trimmed by 5 bases and 5 bases, with 16 bases remaining between them. The CDR3 is 15 amino acids. Germline CDR1 reads MRHNA; CDR2 reads SNTAGT. CDR3 DNA sequence: TGTGCCAGCAGTCGCGGGATTCCAAGTAACAATGAGCAGTTCTTC. Translating it yields CASSRGIPSNNEQFF.

V gene TRBV30 combines with J gene TRBJ2-7, with 8 positions matching TRBD1. Germline V CDR1 and CDR2: GTSNPN, SVGIG (reference sequence). The CDR3 contains 13 residues. Germline trimming cut 0 bases from V and 5 bases from J; bases unmatched to any gene: 3. CDR3 residues: CAWSVMTGDEQYF. The CDR3 region has the DNA TGTGCCTGGAGTGTGATGACAGGGGACGAGCAGTACTTC.

The chain couples TRBV4-3 to TRBJ1-6; D is perhaps TRBD1 (5 bases). The germline V and J ends were trimmed by 0 bases and 5 bases, with 11 bases remaining between them. Germline V gene sequence: CDR1 LGHNA, CDR2 YSLEER. This CDR3 is built from 16 residues. The CDR3 spells CASSQELDTHNSPLHF. CDR3 coding DNA: TGCGCCAGCAGCCAAGAACTGGACACCCATAATTCACCCCTCCACTTT.

The chain couples TRBV10-3 to TRBJ2-7; a possible D gene is TRBD2 (6 bases). The germline gives CDR1 ENHRY, CDR2 SYGVKD. CDR3 length: 15 amino acids. Between the trimmed V and J ends, which lost 6 bases and 2 bases, there was a span of 17 bases. CDR3 sequence reads: CAISPNLARPYEQYF. CDR3 coding DNA: TGTGCCATCAGCCCTAATCTAGCGCGTCCCTACGAGCAGTACTTC.

The chain uses TRBV5-1 and TRBJ2-1; the match to TRBD2 covers 14 bases. V dropped 4 bases and J dropped 3; count of bases not matched to a gene: 3. The CDR3 is made up of 16 amino acids. From germline, CDR1 is SGHRS and CDR2 YFSETQ. The CDR3 sequence: CASSAGTSGSYNEQFF. CDR3 DNA: TGCGCCAGCAGCGCCGGGACTAGCGGGAGCTACAATGAGCAGTTCTTC.

As for this clone: The same CDR3 also results from other DNA sequences found in this sample. The chain uses TRBV7-9 and TRBJ2-7; unclear D gene. The ends were cut back, 5 bases at V and 0 bases at J, with 5 bases in the middle. Germline-derived CDR1 and CDR2 are SEHNR and FQNEAQ (reference sequence). The length of the CDR3 is 12 residues. The CDR3: CASSLSSYEQYF. The CDR3 DNA reads as TGTGCCAGCAGCCTCAGCTCCTACGAGCAGTACTTC.

The table lists this clone with a count of one. The chain couples TRBV9 to TRBJ2-7; 7 bases match TRBD2. Germline lookup yields CDR1 SGDLS and CDR2 YYNGEE. The CDR3 is 14 amino acids. Trimming at V came to 3 bases and at J to 5 bases, leaving 8 bases not matched to a gene. The CDR3 DNA is TGTGCCAGCAGCGAGGGTCCGACTAGCAACGAGCAGTACTTC. Translation: CASSEGPTSNEQYF.

The chain carries TRBV7-2 and TRBJ2-7; 9 nucleotides match TRBD2. V was pared by 4 bases and J by 2 bases, with 9 bases of the junction left unmatched. Per germline, CDR1 SGHTA and CDR2 FQGNSA. The length of the CDR3 is 16 residues. The CDR3 spells CASSSTTSGGAYEQYF. DNA of the CDR3: TGTGCCAGCAGCTCAACGACTAGCGGAGGGGCCTACGAGCAGTACTTC.

The chain links TRBV10-3 to TRBJ1-5, with 7 bases that match TRBD1. This CDR3 region has 15 residues. The V gene end was trimmed by 6 bases and the J gene end by 2 bases; junction bases not matched to a gene: 7. CDR1 is ENHRY and CDR2 is SYGVKD in the germline V gene. CDR3 protein: CAIREGTGGNQPQHF. CDR3 coding DNA: TGTGCCATCAGGGAGGGAACAGGGGGCAATCAGCCCCAGCATTTT.

This CDR3 is CASSSPGQVDEQYF. The CDR3 nucleotides read TGTGCCAGCAGTTCACCGGGACAAGTGGACGAGCAGTACTTC. This chain links TRBV6-5 with TRBJ2-7, with a weak D call TRBD1 (6 bases). The CDR3 loop spans 14 amino acids. CDR1 and CDR2 (germline): MNHEY, SVGAGI. V was pared by 4 bases and J by 5 bases, with 15 bases between.

This clone showed up just once. V usage is TRBV7-2 and J usage is TRBJ1-1, with a tentative D call TRBD1 (5 bases). Germline CDR1 reads SGHTA; CDR2 reads FQGNSA. This CDR3 has 14 amino acids. Trimming left V 7 bases short and J 3 bases short, with 15 bases between. CDR3 sequence (DNA): TGTGCCAGCACCATTCAGGGAGGGGACACTGAAGCTTTCTTT. Translating gives CASTIQGGDTEAFF.

The J gene is TRBJ1-1, the V gene TRBV11-2, with a weak D call TRBD1 (5 bases). The germline gives CDR1 SGHAT, CDR2 FQNNGV. CDR3 length: 16 residues. V was pared by 4 bases and J by 1 base, with 16 bases between. This CDR3 reads CASSSHGRGKNTEAFF. The CDR3 DNA reads TGTGCCAGCAGCTCTCATGGGAGGGGCAAGAACACTGAAGCTTTCTTT.

Here the CDR3 reads CASSPVTDTQYF. CDR3 nucleotides: TGTGCCAGCAGCCCGGTCACAGATACGCAGTATTTT. The chain has TRBV11-2 and TRBJ2-3; D not resolved. CDR1 and CDR2 (germline): SGHAT, FQNNGV. V lost 5 bases to trimming and J lost 2 bases, with 5 bases between them. The CDR3 length is 12 residues.